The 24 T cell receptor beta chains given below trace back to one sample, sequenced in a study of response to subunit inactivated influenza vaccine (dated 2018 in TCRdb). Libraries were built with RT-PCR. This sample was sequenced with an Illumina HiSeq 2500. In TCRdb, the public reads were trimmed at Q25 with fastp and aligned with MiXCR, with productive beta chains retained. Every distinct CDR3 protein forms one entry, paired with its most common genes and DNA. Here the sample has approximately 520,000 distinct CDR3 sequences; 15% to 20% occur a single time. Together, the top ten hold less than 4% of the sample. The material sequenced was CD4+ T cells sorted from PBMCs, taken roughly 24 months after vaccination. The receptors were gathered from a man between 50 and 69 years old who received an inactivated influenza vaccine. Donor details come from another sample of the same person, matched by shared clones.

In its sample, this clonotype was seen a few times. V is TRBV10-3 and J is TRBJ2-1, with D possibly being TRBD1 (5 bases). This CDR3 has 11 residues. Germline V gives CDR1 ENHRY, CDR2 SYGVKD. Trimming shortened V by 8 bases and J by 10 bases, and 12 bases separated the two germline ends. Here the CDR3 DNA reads TGTGCCATCGGGGCCCTTGGCGAGCAGTTCTTC. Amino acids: CAIGALGEQFF.

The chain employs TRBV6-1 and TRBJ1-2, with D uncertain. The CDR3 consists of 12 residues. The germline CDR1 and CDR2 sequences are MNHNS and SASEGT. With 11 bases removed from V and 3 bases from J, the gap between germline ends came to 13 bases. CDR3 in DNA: TGTGCCGGGAGTAACAACTACTATGGCTACACCTTC. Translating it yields CAGSNNYYGYTF.

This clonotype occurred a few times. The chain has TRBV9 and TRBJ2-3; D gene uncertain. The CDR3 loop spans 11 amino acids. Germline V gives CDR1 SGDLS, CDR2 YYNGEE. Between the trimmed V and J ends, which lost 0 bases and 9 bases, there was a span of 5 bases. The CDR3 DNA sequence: TGTGCCAGCAGCGTAGGGCGCACGCAGTATTTT. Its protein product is CASSVGRTQYF.

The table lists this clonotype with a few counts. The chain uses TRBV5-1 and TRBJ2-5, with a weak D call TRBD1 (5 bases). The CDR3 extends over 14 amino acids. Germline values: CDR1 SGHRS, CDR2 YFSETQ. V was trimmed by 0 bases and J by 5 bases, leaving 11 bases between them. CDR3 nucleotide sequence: TGCGCCAGCAGCTTGGGTGGGTACAGGGAGACCCAGTACTTC. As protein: CASSLGGYRETQYF.

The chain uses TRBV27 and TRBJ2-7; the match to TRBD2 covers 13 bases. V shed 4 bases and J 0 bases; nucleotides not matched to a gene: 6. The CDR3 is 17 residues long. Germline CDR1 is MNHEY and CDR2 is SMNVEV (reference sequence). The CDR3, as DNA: TGTGCCAGCAGTTACGGGACTAGCGGGACCTACTCCTACGAGCAGTACTTC. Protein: CASSYGTSGTYSYEQYF.

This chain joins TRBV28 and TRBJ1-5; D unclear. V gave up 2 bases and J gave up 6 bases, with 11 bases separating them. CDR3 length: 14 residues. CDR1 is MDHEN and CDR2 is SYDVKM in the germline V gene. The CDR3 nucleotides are TGTGCCAGCAGTTTAGTCGGAGTTGGTCAGCCCCAGCATTTT. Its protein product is CASSLVGVGQPQHF. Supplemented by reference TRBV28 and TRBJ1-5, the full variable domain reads DVKVTQSSRYLVKRTGEKVFLECVQDMDHENMFWYRQDPGLGLRLIYFSYDVKMKEKGDIPEGYSVSREKKERFSLILESASTNQTSMYLCASSLVGVGQPQHFGDGTRLSIL.

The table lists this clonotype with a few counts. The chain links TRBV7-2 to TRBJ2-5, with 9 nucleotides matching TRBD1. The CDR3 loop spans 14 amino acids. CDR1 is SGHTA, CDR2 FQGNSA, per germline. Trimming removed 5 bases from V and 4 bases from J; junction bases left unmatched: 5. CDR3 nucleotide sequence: TGTGCCAGCAGCCCCGGGACAGGGCGAGAGACCCAGTACTTC. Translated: CASSPGTGRETQYF.

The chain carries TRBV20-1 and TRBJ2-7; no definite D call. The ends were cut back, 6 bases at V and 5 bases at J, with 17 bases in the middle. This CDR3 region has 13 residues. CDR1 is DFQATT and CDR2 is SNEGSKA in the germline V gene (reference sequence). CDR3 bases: TGCAGTGCCAAGGGATCCCTTCGGGACGAGCAGTACTTC. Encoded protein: CSAKGSLRDEQYF.

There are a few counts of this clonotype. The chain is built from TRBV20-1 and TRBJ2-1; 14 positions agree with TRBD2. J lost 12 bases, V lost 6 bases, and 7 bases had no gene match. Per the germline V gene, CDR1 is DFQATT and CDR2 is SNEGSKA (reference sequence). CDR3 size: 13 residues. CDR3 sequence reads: CSAPGLAGVGQFF. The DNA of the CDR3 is TGCAGTGCGCCGGGACTAGCGGGGGTCGGGCAGTTCTTC.

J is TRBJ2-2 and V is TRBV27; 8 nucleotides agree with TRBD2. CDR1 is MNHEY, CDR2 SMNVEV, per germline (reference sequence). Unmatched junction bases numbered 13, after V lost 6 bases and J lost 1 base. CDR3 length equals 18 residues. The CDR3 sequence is CASRISAGALRNTGELFF. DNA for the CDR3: TGTGCCAGCAGAATCTCAGCGGGGGCGCTCCGGAACACCGGGGAGCTGTTTTTT.

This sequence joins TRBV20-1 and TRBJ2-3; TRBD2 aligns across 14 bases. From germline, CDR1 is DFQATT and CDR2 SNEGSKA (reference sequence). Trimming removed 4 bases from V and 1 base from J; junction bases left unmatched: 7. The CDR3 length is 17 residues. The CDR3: CSAKGLAGVGRTDTQYF. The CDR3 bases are TGCAGTGCTAAGGGACTAGCGGGAGTGGGCCGCACAGATACGCAGTATTTT.

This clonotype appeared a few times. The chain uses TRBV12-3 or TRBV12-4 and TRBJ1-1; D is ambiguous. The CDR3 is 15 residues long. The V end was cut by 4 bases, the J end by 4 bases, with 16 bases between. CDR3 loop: CASSSFNRALTEAFF. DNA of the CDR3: TGTGCCAGCAGTTCTTTTAACCGGGCCCTCACTGAAGCTTTCTTT.

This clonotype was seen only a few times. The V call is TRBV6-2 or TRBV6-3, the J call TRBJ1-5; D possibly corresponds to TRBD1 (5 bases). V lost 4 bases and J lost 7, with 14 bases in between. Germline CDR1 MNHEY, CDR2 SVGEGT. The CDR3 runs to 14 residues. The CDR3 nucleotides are TGTGCCAGCAGTTTACGCAGGGTTGGCCAGCCCCAGCATTTT. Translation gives CASSLRRVGQPQHF.

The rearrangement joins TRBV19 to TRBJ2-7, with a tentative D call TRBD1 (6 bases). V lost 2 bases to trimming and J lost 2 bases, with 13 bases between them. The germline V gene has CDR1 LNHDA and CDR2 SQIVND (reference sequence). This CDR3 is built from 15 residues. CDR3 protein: CASSIIRGRPYEQYF. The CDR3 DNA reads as TGTGCCAGTAGTATAATCAGGGGTCGACCCTACGAGCAGTACTTC.

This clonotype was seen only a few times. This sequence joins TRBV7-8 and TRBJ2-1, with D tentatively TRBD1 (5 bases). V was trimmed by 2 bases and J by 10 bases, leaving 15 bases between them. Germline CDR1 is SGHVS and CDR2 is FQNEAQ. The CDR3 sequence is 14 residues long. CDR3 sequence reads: CASSLIGVGAEQFF. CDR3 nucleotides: TGTGCCAGCAGCTTAATAGGGGTTGGGGCCGAGCAGTTCTTC. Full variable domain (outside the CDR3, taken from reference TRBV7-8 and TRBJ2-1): GAGVSQSPRYKVAKRGQDVALRCDPISGHVSLFWYQQALGQGPEFLTYFQNEAQLDKSGLPSDRFFAERPEGSVSTLKIQRTQQEDSAVYLCASSLIGVGAEQFFGPGTRLTVL.

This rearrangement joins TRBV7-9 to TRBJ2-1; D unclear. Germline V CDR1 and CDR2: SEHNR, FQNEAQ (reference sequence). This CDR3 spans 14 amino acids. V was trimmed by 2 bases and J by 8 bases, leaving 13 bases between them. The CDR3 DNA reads TGTGCCAGCAGCTTACCCGCTCAAAGCTATGAGCAGTTCTTC. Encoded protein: CASSLPAQSYEQFF.

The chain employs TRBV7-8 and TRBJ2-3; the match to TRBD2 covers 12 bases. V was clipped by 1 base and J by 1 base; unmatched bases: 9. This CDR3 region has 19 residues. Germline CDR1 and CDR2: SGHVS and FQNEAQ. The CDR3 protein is CASSLVLAGGLARTDTQYF. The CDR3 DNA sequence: TGTGCCAGCAGCTTAGTACTAGCGGGGGGTCTCGCACGCACAGATACGCAGTATTTT. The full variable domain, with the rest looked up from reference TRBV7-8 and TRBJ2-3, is GAGVSQSPRYKVAKRGQDVALRCDPISGHVSLFWYQQALGQGPEFLTYFQNEAQLDKSGLPSDRFFAERPEGSVSTLKIQRTQQEDSAVYLCASSLVLAGGLARTDTQYFGPGTRLTVL.

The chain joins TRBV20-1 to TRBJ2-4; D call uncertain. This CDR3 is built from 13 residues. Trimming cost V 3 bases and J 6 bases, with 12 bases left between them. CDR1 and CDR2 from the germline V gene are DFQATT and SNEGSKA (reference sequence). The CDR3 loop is CSASDPAGNIQYF. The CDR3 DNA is TGCAGTGCTAGTGACCCGGCCGGAAACATTCAGTACTTC.

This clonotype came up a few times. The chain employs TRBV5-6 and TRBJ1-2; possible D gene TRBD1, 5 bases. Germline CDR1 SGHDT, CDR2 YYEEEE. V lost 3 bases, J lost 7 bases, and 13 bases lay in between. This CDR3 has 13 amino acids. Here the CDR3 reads CASSWGPGAGYTF. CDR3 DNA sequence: TGTGCCAGCAGCTGGGGCCCCGGGGCTGGCTACACCTTC.

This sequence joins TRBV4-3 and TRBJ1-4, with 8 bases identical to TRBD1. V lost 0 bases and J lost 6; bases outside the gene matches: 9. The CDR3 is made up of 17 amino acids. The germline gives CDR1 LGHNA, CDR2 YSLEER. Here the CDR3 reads CASSQDLQNRGDEKLFF. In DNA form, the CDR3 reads TGCGCCAGCAGCCAAGATCTACAGAACAGGGGGGATGAAAAACTGTTTTTT.

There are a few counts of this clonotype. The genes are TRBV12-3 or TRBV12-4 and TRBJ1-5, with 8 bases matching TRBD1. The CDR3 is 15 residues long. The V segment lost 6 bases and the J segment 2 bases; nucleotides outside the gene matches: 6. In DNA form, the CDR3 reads TGTGCCAGCAGAGAAAAGACAGGGGGCAATCAGCCCCAGCATTTT. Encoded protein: CASREKTGGNQPQHF.

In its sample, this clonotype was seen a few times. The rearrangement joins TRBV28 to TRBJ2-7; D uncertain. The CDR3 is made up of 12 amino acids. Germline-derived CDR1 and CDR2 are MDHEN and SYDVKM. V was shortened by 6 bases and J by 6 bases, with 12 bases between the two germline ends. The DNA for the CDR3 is TGTGCCAGCAGATCGCCACTTCTCGAGCAGTACTTC. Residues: CASRSPLLEQYF. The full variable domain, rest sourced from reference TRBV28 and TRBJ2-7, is DVKVTQSSRYLVKRTGEKVFLECVQDMDHENMFWYRQDPGLGLRLIYFSYDVKMKEKGDIPEGYSVSREKKERFSLILESASTNQTSMYLCASRSPLLEQYFGPGTRLTVT.

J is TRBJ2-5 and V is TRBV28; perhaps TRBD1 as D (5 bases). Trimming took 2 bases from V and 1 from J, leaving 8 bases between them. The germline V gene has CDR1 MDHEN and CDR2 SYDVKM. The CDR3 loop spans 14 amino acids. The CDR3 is CASSLRQLQETQYF. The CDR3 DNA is TGTGCCAGCAGTTTAAGACAGCTCCAAGAGACCCAGTACTTC.

The CDR3: CSASQSGQETQYF. CDR3 sequence (DNA): TGCAGTGCTAGTCAGAGCGGGCAAGAGACCCAGTACTTC. The chain carries TRBV20-1 and TRBJ2-5; D is perhaps TRBD2 (6 bases). From germline, CDR1 is DFQATT and CDR2 SNEGSKA (reference sequence). V was clipped by 3 bases and J by 2 bases, with 10 bases between them. CDR3 size: 13 residues.